Sequencing of this T cell receptor beta chain was carried out in a study of blood T cell repertoires in COVID-19. Germline lookup yields CDR1 LNHDA and CDR2 SQIVND (reference sequence). The CDR3 runs to 17 residues. Trimming cost V 5 bases and J 3 bases, with 20 bases left between them. Sequencing was performed with immunoSEQ multiplex PCR; in TCRdb, only in-frame clones are kept and a portion is missing. The table records 15,000 to 20,000 clones, 65% to 85% of them present only once. This clone has more than one count but fewer than ten. Sequencing was performed on peripheral blood. This chain connects TRBV19 to TRBJ1-3; D is perhaps TRBD1 (6 bases). The source is a human donor in a cohort sampled during active COVID-19. CDR3 region: CASSERGTPTFGNTIYF. CDR3 DNA: TGTGCCAGTAGTGAAAGGGGGACACCGACTTTTGGAAACACCATATATTTT.